The 7 T cell receptor beta chains in this list originate from one sample, sequenced in a study of response to subunit inactivated influenza vaccine. One entry per CDR3 protein results from TCRdb running MiXCR on the RT-PCR reads. The sample includes about 700,000 distinct CDR3 sequences, 11% to 15% seen only once; the top ten take roughly 7.6%. Sequencing used PBMCs from blood, obtained 14 to 15 days before vaccination. The receptors derive from a man between 50 and 59 years old who received an inactivated influenza vaccine.

This clonotype turned up a few times. This chain links TRBV20-1 with TRBJ1-1; D not resolved. Trimming cost V 5 bases and J 4 bases, with 14 bases left between them. Germline CDR1 reads DFQATT; CDR2 reads SNEGSKA (reference sequence). This CDR3 comprises 13 residues. In DNA form, the CDR3 reads TGCAGTGCTCTCCTGACCGGGCGCACTGAAGCTTTCTTT. Protein: CSALLTGRTEAFF.

V gene TRBV2 combines with J gene TRBJ2-7; D call uncertain. The V gene lost 3 bases and the J gene lost 1 base, with 7 bases spanning the gap. In germline, CDR1 is SNHLY, CDR2 FYNNEI. The CDR3 contains 13 residues. The CDR3 region is CASSDAGSYEQYF. DNA of the CDR3: TGTGCCAGCAGTGACGCCGGATCCTACGAGCAGTACTTC.

This clonotype was found many times. The V and J genes are TRBV5-1 and TRBJ2-3, with D tentatively TRBD2 (7 bases). The germline V gene has CDR1 SGHRS and CDR2 YFSETQ. Trimming cost V 5 bases and J 5 bases, with 15 bases left between them. There are 14 residues in the CDR3. The chain's CDR3 is CASSWGGGQDTQYF. CDR3 DNA: TGCGCCAGCAGTTGGGGAGGGGGACAAGATACGCAGTATTTT.

This clonotype has a handful of counts. CDR3 in DNA: TGCAGCGTTCTGGACAGATTGGGAGAGACCCAGTACTTC. It is translated as CSVLDRLGETQYF. This sequence joins TRBV29-1 and TRBJ2-5, with a possible D match to TRBD1 (6 bases). CDR1 and CDR2 (germline): SQVTM, ANQGSEA. The V gene lost 5 bases and the J gene lost 4 bases, with 14 bases spanning the gap. This CDR3 is 13 amino acids long.

V usage is TRBV11-2 and J usage is TRBJ2-3; D is ambiguous. The germline gives CDR1 SGHAT, CDR2 FQNNGV. The V end was cut by 3 bases, the J end by 7 bases, with 5 bases between. The CDR3 runs 11 residues. The CDR3 region is CASSFLYTQYF. As DNA, the CDR3 is TGTGCCAGCAGCTTTCTATATACGCAGTATTTT. Drawing the rest from reference TRBV11-2 and TRBJ2-3, the complete variable domain is EAGVAQSPRYKIIEKRQSVAFWCNPISGHATLYWYQQILGQGPKLLIQFQNNGVVDDSQLPKDRFSAERLKGVDSTLKIQPAKLEDSAVYLCASSFLYTQYFGPGTRLTVL.

This clonotype was detected many times. The chain has TRBV20-1 and TRBJ1-1; D gene unclear. Germline V gene lookup returns CDR1 DFQATT and CDR2 SNEGSKA (reference sequence). V shed 1 base and J shed 7 bases, with 13 bases lying between them. CDR3 size: 13 residues. The CDR3: CSARGAGSLEAFF. For the CDR3, the DNA is TGCAGTGCTAGAGGGGCCGGAAGCCTTGAAGCTTTCTTT.

This clonotype has a count of ten or more. The rearrangement links TRBV28 to TRBJ2-3; D unresolved. V was trimmed by 3 bases and J by 6 bases, leaving 13 bases between them. The CDR3 is made up of 14 amino acids. CDR1 and CDR2 (germline): MDHEN, SYDVKM. The CDR3 region is CASSLLSGADTQYF. The CDR3 DNA reads as TGTGCCAGCAGTTTGCTGAGTGGCGCCGATACGCAGTATTTT.